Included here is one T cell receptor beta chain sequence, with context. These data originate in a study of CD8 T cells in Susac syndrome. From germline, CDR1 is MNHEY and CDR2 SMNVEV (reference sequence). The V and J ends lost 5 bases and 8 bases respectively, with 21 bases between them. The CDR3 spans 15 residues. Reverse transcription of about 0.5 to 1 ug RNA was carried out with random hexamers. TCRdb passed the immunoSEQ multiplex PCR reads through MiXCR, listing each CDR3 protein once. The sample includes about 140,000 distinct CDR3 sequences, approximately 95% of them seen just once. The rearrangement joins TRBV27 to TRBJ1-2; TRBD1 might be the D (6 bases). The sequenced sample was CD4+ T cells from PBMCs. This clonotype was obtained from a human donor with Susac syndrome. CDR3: CASSPQGSSMGGYTF. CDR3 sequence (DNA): TGTGCCAGCAGTCCTCAGGGGTCCTCGATGGGAGGCTACACCTTC.